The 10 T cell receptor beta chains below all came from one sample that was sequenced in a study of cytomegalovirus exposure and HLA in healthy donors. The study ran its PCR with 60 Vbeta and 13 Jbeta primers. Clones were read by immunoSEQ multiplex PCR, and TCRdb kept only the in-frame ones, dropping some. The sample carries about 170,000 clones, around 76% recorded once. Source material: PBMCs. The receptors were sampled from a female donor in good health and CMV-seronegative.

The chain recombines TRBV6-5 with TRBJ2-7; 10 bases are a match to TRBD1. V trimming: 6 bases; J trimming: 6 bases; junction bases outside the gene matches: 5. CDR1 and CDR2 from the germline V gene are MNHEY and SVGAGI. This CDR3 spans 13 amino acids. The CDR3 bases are TGTGCCAGCAGCAAGACAGGGGGCGGCGAGCAGTACTTC. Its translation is CASSKTGGGEQYF.

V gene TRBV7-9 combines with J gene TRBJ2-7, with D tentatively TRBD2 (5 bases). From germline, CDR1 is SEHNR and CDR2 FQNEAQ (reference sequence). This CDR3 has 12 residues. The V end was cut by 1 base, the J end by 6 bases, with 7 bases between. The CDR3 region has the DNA TGTGCCAGCAGCTTAGTGGGGAGCGAGCAGTACTTC. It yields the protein CASSLVGSEQYF. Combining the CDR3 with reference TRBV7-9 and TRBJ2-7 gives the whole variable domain DTGVSQNPRHKITKRGQNVTFRCDPISEHNRLYWYRQTLGQGPEFLTYFQNEAQLEKSRLLSDRFSAERPKGSFSTLEIQRTEQGDSAMYLCASSLVGSEQYFGPGTRLTVT.

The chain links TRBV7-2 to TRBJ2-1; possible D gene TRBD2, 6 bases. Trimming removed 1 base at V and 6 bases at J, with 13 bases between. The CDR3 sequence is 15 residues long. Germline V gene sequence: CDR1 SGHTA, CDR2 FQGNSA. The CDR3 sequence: CASSLVGGGPNEQFF. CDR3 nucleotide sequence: TGTGCCAGCAGCTTAGTGGGGGGAGGCCCCAATGAGCAGTTCTTC. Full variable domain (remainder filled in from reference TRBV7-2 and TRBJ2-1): GAGVSQSPSNKVTEKGKDVELRCDPISGHTALYWYRQSLGQGLEFLIYFQGNSAPDKSGLPSDRFSAERTGGSVSTLTIQRTQQEDSAVYLCASSLVGGGPNEQFFGPGTRLTVL.

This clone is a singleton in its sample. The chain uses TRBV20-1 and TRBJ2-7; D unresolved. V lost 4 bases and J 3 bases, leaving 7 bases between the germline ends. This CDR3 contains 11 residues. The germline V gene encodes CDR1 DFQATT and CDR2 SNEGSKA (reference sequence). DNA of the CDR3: TGCAGTGCTAACCAGAACTACGAGCAGTACTTC. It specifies CSANQNYEQYF.

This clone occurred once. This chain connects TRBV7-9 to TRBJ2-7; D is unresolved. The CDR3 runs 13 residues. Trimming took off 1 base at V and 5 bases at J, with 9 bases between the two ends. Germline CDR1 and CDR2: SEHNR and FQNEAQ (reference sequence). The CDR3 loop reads CASSLGGLDEQYF. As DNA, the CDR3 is TGTGCCAGCAGCTTAGGTGGCCTCGACGAGCAGTACTTC.

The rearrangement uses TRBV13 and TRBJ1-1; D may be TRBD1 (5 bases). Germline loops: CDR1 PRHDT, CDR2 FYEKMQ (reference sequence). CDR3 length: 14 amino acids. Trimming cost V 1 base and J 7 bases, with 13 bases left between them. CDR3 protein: CASSLAGLASEAFF. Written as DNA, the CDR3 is TGTGCCAGCAGCTTAGCGGGGCTAGCGAGTGAAGCTTTCTTT.

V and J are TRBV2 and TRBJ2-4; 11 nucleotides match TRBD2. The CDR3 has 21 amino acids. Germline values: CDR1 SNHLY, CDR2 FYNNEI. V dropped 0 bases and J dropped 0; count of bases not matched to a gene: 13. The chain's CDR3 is CASSEALRASGGPLAKNIQYF. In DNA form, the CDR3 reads TGTGCCAGCAGTGAAGCGCTTCGGGCTAGCGGGGGGCCCTTAGCCAAAAACATTCAGTACTTC.

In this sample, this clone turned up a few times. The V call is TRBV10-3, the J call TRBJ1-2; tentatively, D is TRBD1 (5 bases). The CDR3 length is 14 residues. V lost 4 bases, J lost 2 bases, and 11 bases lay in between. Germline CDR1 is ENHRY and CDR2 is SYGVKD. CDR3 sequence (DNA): TGTGCCATCAGTGGGGGGGACGGCAACTATGGCTACACCTTC. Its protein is CAISGGDGNYGYTF.

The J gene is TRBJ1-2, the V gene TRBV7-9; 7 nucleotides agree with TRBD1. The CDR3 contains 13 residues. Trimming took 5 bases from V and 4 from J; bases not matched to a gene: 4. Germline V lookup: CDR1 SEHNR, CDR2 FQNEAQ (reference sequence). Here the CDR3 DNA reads TGTGCCAGCAGCAGAACAGGGGTCTATGGCTACACCTTC. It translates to CASSRTGVYGYTF. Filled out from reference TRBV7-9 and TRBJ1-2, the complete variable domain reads DTGVSQNPRHKITKRGQNVTFRCDPISEHNRLYWYRQTLGQGPEFLTYFQNEAQLEKSRLLSDRFSAERPKGSFSTLEIQRTEQGDSAMYLCASSRTGVYGYTFGSGTRLTVV.

This CDR3 is CATSRDPLTGYNEQFF. The CDR3 DNA reads as TGTGCCACCAGCAGAGACCCTCTAACAGGTTACAATGAGCAGTTCTTC. This chain uses TRBV15 with TRBJ2-1, with D perhaps TRBD1 (5 bases). The CDR3 has 16 residues. Trimming took 0 bases from V and 4 from J, leaving 13 bases between them. Looked up from germline, CDR1 is LNHNV and CDR2 is YYDKDF (reference sequence).